This entry describes one T cell receptor (beta chain). Its antigen is still unknown. The data belong to a study of T cells in Graves' hyperthyroidism and ophthalmopathy. Amplified TCR beta CDR3 regions came from RNA transcripts. First-round RT-PCR targeting the TCR CDR3 was performed with the HTBI primer set. Each CDR3 protein gets one entry after TCRdb re-called the multiplex PCR reads with MiXCR. Of some 500,000 distinct CDR3 sequences listed, approximately 25% are singletons. Findings and caveats of the study: The model identified upcoming ophthalmopathy a median 6.5 months ahead of onset.

The sample consisted of blood. This TCR derives from a woman aged 25 to 39 with Graves' ophthalmopathy.

CDR3 loop: CASSHSQGWTQPQHF. CDR3 DNA sequence: TGTGCCAGCAGCCACTCGCAGGGTTGGACTCAGCCCCAGCATTTT. This rearrangement joins TRBV3-1 to TRBJ1-5; a possible D gene is TRBD1 (5 bases). V was shortened by 3 bases and J by 6 bases, with 15 bases between the two germline ends. Germline V gene lookup returns CDR1 LGHDT and CDR2 YNNKEL (reference sequence). This CDR3 contains 15 residues.